This TCR beta chain is from a study of shared clonotypes between healthy human individuals. Sequencing was performed with immunoSEQ multiplex PCR; in TCRdb, only in-frame clones are kept and a portion is missing. The sample holds about 95,000 clones, roughly 69% seen once. The receptor was isolated from a man aged 30 to 39 in good health. The specimen sequenced was memory CD8+ T cells sorted from blood. Subset specified: CD45RO+ cells pooled with CCR7-negative TemRA cells.

The CDR3 spells CAWSEVQGQVLYEQYF. The CDR3, as DNA: TGTGCCTGGAGTGAGGTCCAAGGACAGGTCTTGTACGAGCAGTACTTC. The chain uses TRBV30 and TRBJ2-7; 7 bases fit TRBD1. This CDR3 region has 16 residues. Germline loops: CDR1 GTSNPN, CDR2 SVGIG (reference sequence). V shed 1 base, J shed 4 bases, and the junction held 13 bases outside the gene matches.